Listed here are 17 T cell receptor beta chains from one sample, sequenced in a study of shared clonotypes between healthy human individuals. The data were produced by immunoSEQ multiplex PCR, yet TCRdb's version contains in-frame clones alone and is incomplete. The repertoire holds about 2,500,000 clones, with roughly nine tenths as singletons. Sequencing used naive CD4+ T cells sorted from blood. Noted subset: CD45RA+ positively selected. These receptors were taken from a man younger than 35 in good health.

The gene calls are TRBV4-1 and TRBJ2-1; 7 bases fit TRBD2. Germline lookup yields CDR1 MGHRA and CDR2 YSYEKL. Trimming at V came to 0 bases and at J to 0 bases, leaving 5 bases not matched to a gene. The CDR3 loop spans 17 amino acids. CDR3 in DNA: TGCGCCAGCAGCCAAGAAGCTAGCGGACTCTCCTACAATGAGCAGTTCTTC. This codes for CASSQEASGLSYNEQFF.

The chain recombines TRBV11-3 with TRBJ2-1; D not certain. Per germline, CDR1 SGHNT and CDR2 YENEEA. V was shortened by 8 bases and J by 9 bases, with 17 bases between the two germline ends. CDR3 length: 13 residues. The CDR3 nucleotides are TGTGCCAGCTCCTCGGACGGGTCGGTTGAGCAGTTCTTC. This sequence encodes CASSSDGSVEQFF.

V usage is TRBV28 and J usage is TRBJ1-1; TRBD1 matches 7 bases. The CDR3 has 14 amino acids. With V trimmed by 6 bases and J by 3 bases, 7 bases remained unmatched. CDR1 is MDHEN, CDR2 SYDVKM, per germline. This CDR3 reads CASSSRGGDTEAFF. The CDR3 bases are TGTGCCAGCAGCAGCAGGGGGGGAGACACTGAAGCTTTCTTT. The full variable domain, its missing parts supplied by reference TRBV28 and TRBJ1-1, is DVKVTQSSRYLVKRTGEKVFLECVQDMDHENMFWYRQDPGLGLRLIYFSYDVKMKEKGDIPEGYSVSREKKERFSLILESASTNQTSMYLCASSSRGGDTEAFFGQGTRLTVV.

This sequence joins TRBV27 and TRBJ1-1; D possibly corresponds to TRBD1 (6 bases). V lost 5 bases and J 1 base, leaving 11 bases between the germline ends. The CDR3 is made up of 14 amino acids. CDR1 is MNHEY, CDR2 SMNVEV, per germline (reference sequence). CDR3 coding DNA: TGTGCCAGCAGTCCCGGGACAAAGAACACTGAAGCTTTCTTT. Its protein product is CASSPGTKNTEAFF.

The chain combines TRBV10-3 with TRBJ1-3; TRBD1 is a possible D gene (5 bases). The CDR3 totals 18 residues. The V end was cut by 0 bases, the J end by 3 bases, with 18 bases between. In germline, CDR1 is ENHRY, CDR2 SYGVKD. CDR3 coding DNA: TGTGCCATCAGTGAGTCGAGTGGGCAGGGAGGCTTTGGAAACACCATATATTTT. As protein: CAISESSGQGGFGNTIYF.

The chain recombines TRBV7-6 with TRBJ2-1; 12 bases are a match to TRBD2. J gave up 6 bases and V 5 bases, and 14 bases lay outside the gene matches. The CDR3 has 18 residues. Per the germline V gene, CDR1 is SGHVS and CDR2 is FNYEAQ. CDR3 coding DNA: TGTGCCAGCAGCCTAAGACTAGCGGGAGAGAGGGGGGTCAATGAGCAGTTCTTC. This encodes CASSLRLAGERGVNEQFF.

The rearrangement joins TRBV12-5 to TRBJ1-1; D is possibly TRBD1 (6 bases). The germline gives CDR1 LGHNT, CDR2 FRNRAP. The CDR3 contains 18 residues. V lost 0 bases and J 1 base, leaving 18 bases between the germline ends. The CDR3 DNA is TGTGCTAGTGGTTTGGTACTGTCGACAGGAATTCGGAACACTGAAGCTTTCTTT. Translated: CASGLVLSTGIRNTEAFF.

The chain links TRBV11-3 to TRBJ2-5; 15 bases are shared with TRBD2. Germline CDR1 is SGHNT and CDR2 is YENEEA. The V segment lost 2 bases and the J segment 4 bases; nucleotides outside the gene matches: 5. The CDR3 sequence is 17 residues long. This CDR3 is CASSLTRTSGGAETQYF. The CDR3 DNA follows: TGTGCCAGCAGCTTAACTCGGACTAGCGGGGGGGCAGAGACCCAGTACTTC.

This chain links TRBV5-4 with TRBJ1-3, with TRBD1 as a possible D gene (5 bases). The V and J ends lost 3 bases and 4 bases respectively, with 17 bases between them. Germline loops: CDR1 SGHNT, CDR2 YYREEE (reference sequence). CDR3 length: 16 residues. The CDR3 bases are TGTGCCAGCAGCTATGTAGACAGAGCGGGCGGAAACACCATATATTTT. It yields the protein CASSYVDRAGGNTIYF.

On this clone: Additional DNA sequences in this sample encode the identical CDR3. The chain links TRBV19 to TRBJ2-7, with TRBD1 identical over 9 bases. Germline-derived CDR1 and CDR2 are LNHDA and SQIVND (reference sequence). V shed 6 bases, J shed 4 bases, and the junction held 7 bases outside the gene matches. CDR3 size: 14 residues. CDR3 residues: CASSSGTGTYEQYF. In nucleotides, the CDR3 is TGTGCCAGTAGCTCCGGGACAGGGACATACGAGCAGTACTTC.

This CDR3 is CASSLAAAYGYTF. The CDR3 nucleotides are TGCGCCAGCAGCTTGGCGGCGGCATATGGCTACACCTTC. V is TRBV5-1 and J is TRBJ1-2; D ambiguous. V lost 0 bases to trimming and J lost 5 bases, with 8 bases between them. The CDR3 runs to 13 residues. Germline CDR1 is SGHRS and CDR2 is YFSETQ.

The chain recombines TRBV10-1 with TRBJ2-5; 8 nucleotides align to TRBD1. CDR1 and CDR2 (germline): WNHNN, SYGVQD (reference sequence). The CDR3 runs to 14 residues. Unmatched junction bases numbered 2, after V lost 3 bases and J lost 2 bases. CDR3 coding DNA: TGCGCCAGCAGTGACGGACAGGGACAAGAGACCCAGTACTTC. Its translation is CASSDGQGQETQYF.

The table lists this clone with a count of one. The same CDR3 can be traced to other DNA sequences in this sample. The chain combines TRBV9 with TRBJ2-4, with D unresolved. Deletions cut 0 bases from V and 7 bases from J, with 8 bases between. Per germline, CDR1 SGDLS and CDR2 YYNGEE. The CDR3 is made up of 13 amino acids. This chain's CDR3 is CASSVGLDNIQYF. Written as DNA, the CDR3 is TGTGCCAGCAGCGTAGGTTTAGACAACATTCAGTACTTC.

The rearrangement links TRBV9 to TRBJ1-6, with D possibly matching TRBD1 (6 bases). CDR1 is SGDLS, CDR2 YYNGEE, per germline. The V and J ends lost 4 bases and 0 bases respectively, with 14 bases between them. CDR3 length: 17 residues. CDR3 region: CASSKQDSSSYNSPLHF. Written as DNA, the CDR3 is TGTGCCAGCAGCAAACAGGACAGTAGCTCCTATAATTCACCCCTCCACTTT. The whole variable domain, remainder taken from reference TRBV9 and TRBJ1-6, is DSGVTQTPKHLITATGQRVTLRCSPRSGDLSVYWYQQSLDQGLQFLIQYYNGEERAKGNILERFSAQQFPDLHSELNLSSLELGDSALYFCASSKQDSSSYNSPLHFGNGTRLTVT.

The genes are TRBV7-9 and TRBJ1-5, with 7 positions matching TRBD1. Germline V gene data show CDR1 as SEHNR and CDR2 as FQNEAQ (reference sequence). The V and J ends lost 5 bases and 5 bases, in that order; junction bases with no gene match: 6. The CDR3 runs 14 residues. CDR3 residues: CASSPSTGDQPQHF. Written as DNA, the CDR3 is TGTGCCAGCAGCCCGTCCACAGGGGATCAGCCCCAGCATTTT. Together with reference TRBV7-9 and TRBJ1-5, the CDR3 gives the full variable domain: DTGVSQNPRHKITKRGQNVTFRCDPISEHNRLYWYRQTLGQGPEFLTYFQNEAQLEKSRLLSDRFSAERPKGSFSTLEIQRTEQGDSAMYLCASSPSTGDQPQHFGDGTRLSIL.

CDR3 in amino acids: CAWSIRSGRGGNQPQHF. CDR3 DNA sequence: TGTGCCTGGAGTATCCGGTCGGGGAGAGGAGGGAATCAGCCCCAGCATTTT. The rearrangement uses TRBV30 and TRBJ1-5; no clear D gene. This CDR3 contains 17 residues. The germline V gene has CDR1 GTSNPN and CDR2 SVGIG (reference sequence). The V end was cut by 2 bases, the J end by 4 bases, with 21 bases between.

This sequence joins TRBV10-3 and TRBJ2-7; D not certain. CDR3 length equals 11 residues. V was clipped by 5 bases and J by 6 bases, with 8 bases between them. CDR1 is ENHRY, CDR2 SYGVKD, per germline. The CDR3 is CAISPGFEQYF. The CDR3 coding sequence is TGTGCCATCAGTCCAGGATTCGAGCAGTACTTC.